Presented here are 7 T cell receptor beta chains from one specimen sequenced in a study of shared clonotypes between healthy human individuals. CD45RO-negative, CCR7-selected cells formed the naive CD8 fraction, which excluded terminally differentiated effector memory CD45RA+ cells. Measured with immunoSEQ multiplex PCR; TCRdb has only the in-frame clones, and not every one. The table has about 580,000 clones, 95% to 98% seen once. The sample comprised naive CD8+ T cells sorted from blood. Receptor source: a man under 40 in good health.

This chain connects TRBV25-1 to TRBJ2-1, with TRBD1 matching 7 bases. Germline CDR1 and CDR2: MGHDK and SYGVNS. The CDR3 is 16 amino acids. V was clipped by 0 bases and J by 4 bases; unmatched bases: 6. CDR3 DNA sequence: TGTGCCAGCAGTGAATATGCGAACAGGGGTTACAATGAGCAGTTCTTC. Amino acid sequence: CASSEYANRGYNEQFF. The full variable domain, with the rest looked up from reference TRBV25-1 and TRBJ2-1, is EADIYQTPRYLVIGTGKKITLECSQTMGHDKMYWYQQDPGMELHLIHYSYGVNSTEKGDLSSESTVSRIRTEHFPLTLESARPSHTSQYLCASSEYANRGYNEQFFGPGTRLTVL.

The chain links TRBV29-1 to TRBJ2-1, with unresolved D. V was cut by 3 bases and J by 0 bases, with 6 bases left in between. This CDR3 region has 13 residues. The germline V gene has CDR1 SQVTM and CDR2 ANQGSEA. CDR3 DNA: TGCAGCGTTGAGTCGAGCTCCTACAATGAGCAGTTCTTC. Amino acids: CSVESSSYNEQFF.

The V gene is TRBV9, the J gene TRBJ1-2, with D possibly being TRBD1 (6 bases). The length of the CDR3 is 11 residues. Germline lookup yields CDR1 SGDLS and CDR2 YYNGEE. Trimming left V 6 bases short and J 7 bases short, with 10 bases between. The CDR3 coding sequence is TGTGCCAGCAAACAGGGTCTTGGCTACACCTTC. Its translation is CASKQGLGYTF.

This rearrangement joins TRBV5-5 to TRBJ1-5; D not resolved. In germline, CDR1 is SGHKS, CDR2 YYEKEE (reference sequence). Trimming took off 4 bases at V and 5 bases at J, with 25 bases between the two ends. The CDR3 loop spans 18 amino acids. In DNA form, the CDR3 reads TGTGCCAGCAGCCCCGATACCGGGTACCACTCGGGTTATCAGCCCCAGCATTTT. This translates into CASSPDTGYHSGYQPQHF.

V and J are TRBV7-9 and TRBJ2-1, with 9 bases matching TRBD2. J lost 7 bases, V lost 5 bases, and 15 bases had no gene match. This CDR3 has 17 amino acids. Germline CDR1 reads SEHNR; CDR2 reads FQNEAQ (reference sequence). The CDR3 DNA follows: TGTGCCAGCAGCCCCCGTACGCGGCGGGAGGGCCGTAATGAGCAGTTCTTC. Amino acid sequence: CASSPRTRREGRNEQFF.

The chain is built from TRBV7-9 and TRBJ2-1, with 11 bases matching TRBD2. The CDR3 extends over 16 amino acids. In germline, CDR1 is SEHNR, CDR2 FQNEAQ (reference sequence). The junction had 7 bases not matched to a gene; V was cut back by 7 bases and J by 2 bases. The CDR3 DNA reads as TGTGCCAGCAACACATTTAGCGGGAGGGCCTACAATGAGCAGTTCTTC. It translates to CASNTFSGRAYNEQFF.

This clone appeared once. This chain joins TRBV7-2 and TRBJ2-5, with TRBD1 matching 10 bases. The ends lost 4 bases at V and 5 bases at J; junction bases unmatched: 7. CDR1 is SGHTA, CDR2 FQGNSA, per germline. The CDR3 spans 15 residues. The CDR3 here is CASSSSGTGEETQYF. For the CDR3, the DNA is TGTGCCAGCAGCTCGTCCGGGACAGGGGAGGAGACCCAGTACTTC.